These T cell receptor beta chains were read from a single sample in a study of blood T cells in healthy people across ages. Using its own MiXCR run on the 5' RACE reads, TCRdb lists one record per CDR3 protein. The top ten clones hold roughly 13% of a sample with about 1.1 million distinct CDR3 sequences, around two fifths of them seen once. Sequencing was performed on blood. The receptors were gathered from a man between 18 and 35 years old in good health. The CDR3 runs from the conserved cysteine through the conserved F or W. A D gene is named only where the DNA matches it firmly.

TRBD1 | TRBJ1-3 | TRBV7-8 | CASSWGQGAAGNTIYF
TRBD2 | TRBJ2-3 | TRBV10-3 | CAISVGETSGSTDTQYF
. | TRBJ2-3 | TRBV20-1 | CSVSGTSTDTQYF
. | TRBJ1-2 | TRBV5-4 | CASSLGISTNYGYTF
. | TRBJ1-5 | TRBV6-1 | CASSEQGLSNQPQHF
. | TRBJ2-5 | TRBV6-1 | CASSESQVETQYF
. | TRBJ2-2 | TRBV29-1 | CSVEDLVQGPNTGELFF
. | TRBJ2-7 | TRBV5-1 | CASSLEGRAVQYF
. | TRBJ2-1 | TRBV7-8 | CASSLATPGDEQFF
. | TRBJ1-1 | TRBV29-1 | CSASVSRNAEAFF
TRBD1 | TRBJ1-6 | TRBV20-1 | CSARTLDRGSGSPLHF
. | TRBJ1-1 | TRBV12-3/TRBV12-4 | CASSFGGNTEAFF
TRBD1 | TRBJ2-1 | TRBV20-1 | CSARRATGAAGNEQFF
. | TRBJ1-2 | TRBV7-9 | CASSLDVSGYTF
. | TRBJ2-5 | TRBV11-2 | CASSLGVRGETQYF
TRBD1 | TRBJ2-5 | TRBV28 | CASSLLQGAIWNEQYF
. | TRBJ1-2 | TRBV29-1 | CSVEEGGTQGYTF
TRBD1 | TRBJ1-1 | TRBV7-9 | CASSRTGGENTEAFF
TRBD1 | TRBJ2-1 | TRBV5-1 | CASSLSGQGANEQFF
. | TRBJ2-1 | TRBV29-1 | CGVKGPNSFQFF
. | TRBJ1-2 | TRBV7-8 | CASSVEETYGYTF
. | . | TRBV5-6 | CASSYYTSCEQYF
. | TRBJ1-1 | TRBV5-1 | CASSQGSATEAFF
TRBD1 | TRBJ2-2 | TRBV5-1 | CASSPGQMNTGELFF
. | TRBJ1-1 | TRBV6-5 | CASSFKGGMNTEAFF
. | TRBJ1-5 | TRBV21-1 | CASSKEDEAGRHQPQHF
TRBD1 | . | TRBV12-3/TRBV12-4 | CTSSSGQPYEQYF
. | TRBJ2-7 | TRBV3-1 | CASSQDRSSQYF
. | TRBJ1-4 | TRBV27 | CASREDRNPFEKLFF
. | TRBJ1-5 | TRBV6-1 | CASRGGVNGNQPQHF
. | TRBJ1-2 | TRBV12-3/TRBV12-4 | CASSSTGPLPYGYTF
. | TRBJ2-4 | TRBV11-2 | CASSHVGGRESKNIQYF
TRBD1 | TRBJ2-7 | TRBV5-5 | CASSFGRQGTYEQYF
. | TRBJ2-1 | TRBV5-1 | CASSPLSLNEQFF
TRBD1 | TRBJ2-3 | TRBV24-1 | CATSRQGSDTQYF
. | TRBJ2-3 | TRBV2 | CASRFSEGDTQYF
. | TRBJ1-4 | TRBV20-1 | CSARDPRGGEKLFF
. | TRBJ2-7 | TRBV12-5 | CASGLVGGTAYEQYF
TRBD1 | TRBJ1-5 | TRBV12-3/TRBV12-4 | CASSQNRGSRISSQPQHF
. | TRBJ2-7 | TRBV20-1 | CSASPTGSNEQYF
. | . | TRBV20-1 | CSASRGSPLLSSYEQYF
TRBD1 | TRBJ2-7 | TRBV4-2 | CASSQETGGSYEQYF
TRBD1 | TRBJ2-1 | TRBV4-3 | CASSHVGQEDYNEQFF
. | TRBJ2-5 | TRBV20-1 | CSATKNNEQYF
. | TRBJ1-2 | TRBV7-3 | CASSSVIVCREANYGYTF
. | TRBJ2-6 | TRBV6-5 | CASSPRGLEANVLTF
. | TRBJ2-7 | TRBV4-3 | CASSQDYEGRGLDEQYF
. | TRBJ1-6 | TRBV4-3 | CASSPKAGNSPLHF
. | TRBJ1-4 | TRBV12-3/TRBV12-4 | CASSLAWDYNEKLFF
TRBD1 | TRBJ1-2 | TRBV7-2 | CASSRDRVSGYTF
. | TRBJ1-1 | TRBV27 | CASSLNPGPNTEAFF
. | TRBJ2-2 | TRBV18 | CASSPELTGELFF
. | TRBJ1-6 | TRBV9 | CASSVGAGNSPLHF
. | TRBJ1-5 | TRBV20-1 | CSVRLDSNQPQHF
TRBD1 | TRBJ1-1 | TRBV27 | CASRDRAVNTEAFF